The 13 T cell receptor beta chains listed next were all sequenced from one sample in a study of control samples from healthy donors and cancer patients. Libraries were prepared by immunoSEQ multiplex PCR; TCRdb keeps only in-frame clonotypes and omits some of them. The sample yields 55,000 to 65,000 clones, more than 70% seen once. Sequencing was performed on PBMCs. These receptors were collected from a woman in her fifties or sixties with lung cancer.

The chain couples TRBV3-1 (or the pseudogene TRBV3-2) to TRBJ2-1; no firm D call. From germline, CDR1 is LGHDT and CDR2 YNNKEL (reference sequence). The CDR3 length is 13 residues. The ends were cut back, 4 bases at V and 8 bases at J, with 12 bases in the middle. CDR3 protein: CASSRTMVDEQFF. CDR3 nucleotide sequence: TGTGCCAGCAGCCGTACTATGGTCGATGAGCAGTTCTTC.

This clone was detected once. The gene calls are TRBV4-1 and TRBJ1-3; D might be TRBD1 (5 bases). In germline, CDR1 is MGHRA, CDR2 YSYEKL. This CDR3 region has 15 residues. Trimming took 3 bases from V and 2 from J, leaving 11 bases between them. CDR3 in amino acids: CASSQGPRAGNTIYF. The CDR3 region has the DNA TGCGCCAGCAGCCAGGGCCCCAGGGCTGGAAACACCATATATTTT.

V gene TRBV18 combines with J gene TRBJ1-1, with unresolved D. Trimming took 2 bases from V and 4 from J, leaving 8 bases between them. The CDR3 runs 13 residues. Germline assignment: CDR1 KGHSH and CDR2 LQKENI. The CDR3 region is CASSPSGVTEAFF. CDR3 DNA: TGTGCCAGCTCACCATCCGGGGTCACTGAAGCTTTCTTT.

This chain connects TRBV4-2 to TRBJ1-2; D may be TRBD1 (6 bases). Germline-derived CDR1 and CDR2 are LGHNA and YNFKEQ. The CDR3 extends over 14 amino acids. Trimming removed 4 bases at V and 3 bases at J, with 12 bases between. CDR3 coding DNA: TGTGCCAGCAGCCCACAGGGTACTGACTATGGCTACACCTTC. Its protein is CASSPQGTDYGYTF.

The chain links TRBV2 to TRBJ1-5; D is ambiguous. Germline V gene data show CDR1 as SNHLY and CDR2 as FYNNEI. The CDR3 runs 14 residues. V was trimmed by 2 bases and J by 3 bases, leaving 8 bases between them. The CDR3 here is CASSEIRVNQPQHF. In nucleotides, the CDR3 is TGTGCCAGCAGTGAAATTAGGGTCAATCAGCCCCAGCATTTT.

The chain combines TRBV12-3 or TRBV12-4 with TRBJ1-4, with D perhaps TRBD1 (5 bases). The V and J ends lost 6 bases and 8 bases respectively, with 10 bases between them. The CDR3 has 12 residues. The CDR3 here is CASSGAEEKLFF. The CDR3 nucleotides read TGTGCCAGCAGCGGGGCAGAGGAAAAACTGTTTTTT.

This clone was picked up one time. This chain joins TRBV29-1 and TRBJ2-7; D is possibly TRBD1 (6 bases). The CDR3 runs 12 residues. The V gene's germline CDR1 is SQVTM and CDR2 ANQGSEA. V gave up 3 bases and J gave up 5 bases, with 11 bases separating them. CDR3 sequence (DNA): TGCAGCGTTGATGGGGGCAGCCACGAGCAGTACTTC. Translation gives CSVDGGSHEQYF.

The gene calls are TRBV6-5 and TRBJ1-1; D perhaps matches TRBD1 (6 bases). The CDR3 is made up of 15 amino acids. V was trimmed by 0 bases and J by 3 bases, leaving 11 bases between them. Germline assignment: CDR1 MNHEY and CDR2 SVGAGI. The CDR3 DNA reads as TGTGCCAGCAGTTACTCGAACAGGGTCGACACTGAAGCTTTCTTT. It codes for CASSYSNRVDTEAFF.

The chain employs TRBV20-1 and TRBJ1-2; D remains ambiguous. Germline V gene data show CDR1 as DFQATT and CDR2 as SNEGSKA (reference sequence). CDR3 size: 11 residues. V lost 3 bases and J 6 bases, leaving 8 bases between the germline ends. The DNA of the CDR3 is TGCAGTGCTAGGAGAGCTGATGGCTACACCTTC. It specifies CSARRADGYTF.

The CDR3 protein is CASSQPLAGGTYNEQFF. In DNA, the CDR3 is TGTGCCAGCAGCCAACCACTAGCGGGAGGGACCTACAATGAGCAGTTCTTC. This rearrangement joins TRBV4-2 to TRBJ2-1; 13 bases match TRBD2. Germline trimming cut 2 bases from V and 2 bases from J; bases unmatched to any gene: 3. This CDR3 is built from 17 residues. Germline V lookup: CDR1 LGHNA, CDR2 YNFKEQ.

The V call is TRBV4-1, the J call TRBJ2-1, with 7 bases fitting TRBD1. Germline V gives CDR1 MGHRA, CDR2 YSYEKL. This CDR3 region has 16 residues. V was pared by 0 bases and J by 2 bases, with 4 bases of the junction left unmatched. This chain's CDR3 is CASSQDGQGAYNEQFF. The CDR3 coding sequence is TGCGCCAGCAGCCAAGACGGGCAGGGGGCCTACAATGAGCAGTTCTTC.

V gene TRBV6-5 combines with J gene TRBJ1-5, with 9 bases fitting TRBD1. The CDR3 is 14 residues long. V lost 7 bases to trimming and J lost 5 bases; unmatched junction nucleotides: 6. Germline V lookup: CDR1 MNHEY, CDR2 SVGAGI. The CDR3 protein is CASTLRTGDQPQHF. CDR3 in DNA: TGTGCCAGCACGCTAAGGACAGGGGATCAGCCCCAGCATTTT.

The rearrangement links TRBV5-1 to TRBJ1-1; TRBD1 agrees at 7 bases. Per the germline V gene, CDR1 is SGHRS and CDR2 is YFSETQ. V lost 0 bases and J lost 3; bases outside the gene matches: 2. The CDR3 extends over 14 amino acids. CDR3 residues: CASSLVQGDTEAFF. CDR3 nucleotides: TGCGCCAGCAGCTTGGTCCAGGGGGACACTGAAGCTTTCTTT. Combining the CDR3 with reference TRBV5-1 and TRBJ1-1 gives the whole variable domain KAGVTQTPRYLIKTRGQQVTLSCSPISGHRSVSWYQQTPGQGLQFLFEYFSETQRNKGNFPGRFSGRQFSNSRSEMNVSTLELGDSALYLCASSLVQGDTEAFFGQGTRLTVV.